The 23 T cell receptor beta chains reported below all come from one sample, sequenced in a study of OX40 agonist ivuxolimab in advanced cancers. Generated by immunoSEQ multiplex PCR, the TCRdb table keeps only in-frame clones and is missing some. The sample has tens of thousands of clones, 80% to 95% seen once. Sequencing used CD4+ or CD8+ T cells sorted from blood, obtained in a trial of the OX40 agonist ivuxolimab. All receptors come from an adult with an advanced solid tumor such as melanoma, head and neck, liver or kidney cancer.

This chain connects TRBV5-1 to TRBJ1-3; D is perhaps TRBD1 (5 bases). The V end was cut by 3 bases, the J end by 0 bases, with 10 bases between. The CDR3 has 15 residues. From germline, CDR1 is SGHRS and CDR2 YFSETQ. CDR3 loop: CASSSFGGSGNTIYF. For the CDR3, the DNA is TGCGCCAGCAGCTCCTTTGGGGGCTCTGGAAACACCATATATTTT.

The chain recombines TRBV7-9 with TRBJ1-1; D unresolved. Trimming took off 3 bases at V and 5 bases at J, with 10 bases between the two ends. The V gene's germline CDR1 is SEHNR and CDR2 FQNEAQ (reference sequence). The CDR3 contains 13 residues. CDR3 nucleotides: TGTGCCAGCAGCTTCGCGGCGCGGACTGAAGCTTTCTTT. Protein product: CASSFAARTEAFF.

The rearrangement joins TRBV5-1 to TRBJ2-2, with D unresolved. The CDR3 consists of 14 residues. From germline, CDR1 is SGHRS and CDR2 YFSETQ. V lost 4 bases, J lost 0 bases, and 7 bases lay in between. CDR3 in DNA: TGCGCCAGCAGCGAGGCCACGAACACCGGGGAGCTGTTTTTT. It specifies CASSEATNTGELFF.

V usage is TRBV28 and J usage is TRBJ2-7; TRBD1 matches 7 bases. Germline V lookup: CDR1 MDHEN, CDR2 SYDVKM. V was pared by 2 bases and J by 1 base, with 20 bases of the junction left unmatched. This CDR3 is 20 amino acids long. CDR3 protein: CASSLALFPGQRKPSYEQYF. The CDR3, as DNA: TGTGCCAGCAGTTTAGCCCTATTCCCGGGACAGCGAAAGCCTTCCTACGAGCAGTACTTC.

The gene calls are TRBV7-2 and TRBJ2-1, with 10 bases fitting TRBD2. Germline V gene data show CDR1 as SGHTA and CDR2 as FQGNSA. Trimming cost V 3 bases and J 6 bases; bases outside gene matches: 5. CDR3 length equals 15 residues. The CDR3 spells CASSLASGGCNEQFF. The DNA for the CDR3 is TGTGCCAGCAGCTTGGCTAGCGGGGGATGCAATGAGCAGTTCTTC.

The chain recombines TRBV18 with TRBJ2-4; 13 bases are shared with TRBD2. V was pared by 2 bases and J by 0 bases, with 4 bases of the junction left unmatched. The CDR3 totals 18 residues. Germline V gene lookup returns CDR1 KGHSH and CDR2 LQKENI. CDR3 amino acids: CASSPGLAGETAKNIQYF. In nucleotides, the CDR3 is TGTGCCAGCTCACCAGGACTAGCGGGGGAGACAGCCAAAAACATTCAGTACTTC.

This chain links TRBV18 with TRBJ2-7; possibly TRBD2 for D (5 bases). Trimming cost V 8 bases and J 6 bases, with 17 bases left between them. The CDR3 totals 13 residues. Germline values: CDR1 KGHSH, CDR2 LQKENI. The CDR3 protein is CASALTSRGEQYF. In DNA form, the CDR3 reads TGTGCCAGCGCCCTCACCTCCCGGGGCGAGCAGTACTTC.

The V call is TRBV11-2, the J call TRBJ2-1; 8 bases are a match to TRBD2. CDR3 length: 17 residues. CDR1 SGHAT and CDR2 FQNNGV come from the germline V gene. J gave up 3 bases and V 6 bases, and 13 bases lay outside the gene matches. In DNA form, the CDR3 reads TGTGCCAGCAGTCGAGGGGCTAGCGGGTTAAACTACAATGAGCAGTTCTTC. Residues: CASSRGASGLNYNEQFF. The full variable domain, completed using reference TRBV11-2 and TRBJ2-1, is EAGVAQSPRYKIIEKRQSVAFWCNPISGHATLYWYQQILGQGPKLLIQFQNNGVVDDSQLPKDRFSAERLKGVDSTLKIQPAKLEDSAVYLCASSRGASGLNYNEQFFGPGTRLTVL.

This chain joins TRBV28 and TRBJ1-2, with a weak D call TRBD1 (5 bases). The V gene's germline CDR1 is MDHEN and CDR2 SYDVKM. The CDR3 has 13 amino acids. Trimming took off 5 bases at V and 1 base at J, with 8 bases between the two ends. Here the CDR3 reads CASSPGRNYGYTF. In DNA form, the CDR3 reads TGTGCCAGCAGTCCGGGACGTAACTATGGCTACACCTTC.

The chain is built from TRBV27 and TRBJ1-1, with 7 positions matching TRBD1. V trimming: 5 bases; J trimming: 4 bases; junction bases outside the gene matches: 7. The CDR3 extends over 14 amino acids. Looked up from germline, CDR1 is MNHEY and CDR2 is SMNVEV (reference sequence). In DNA, the CDR3 is TGTGCCAGCAGTCAGGAGGGGGCCTTCACTGAAGCTTTCTTT. It specifies CASSQEGAFTEAFF.

The chain joins TRBV10-3 to TRBJ1-4; no firm D call. V gave up 0 bases and J gave up 8 bases, with 16 bases separating them. The CDR3 length is 16 residues. Germline lookup yields CDR1 ENHRY and CDR2 SYGVKD. The CDR3 sequence is CAISESPLLLSEKLFF. In DNA, the CDR3 is TGTGCCATCAGTGAGTCGCCGTTACTGCTGAGCGAAAAACTGTTTTTT.

The CDR3 here is CASSGLQGADGYTF. The CDR3 coding sequence is TGTGCCAGCAGTGGGTTACAGGGTGCAGATGGCTACACCTTC. V gene TRBV28 combines with J gene TRBJ1-2, with a tentative D call TRBD1 (6 bases). Germline V gene lookup returns CDR1 MDHEN and CDR2 SYDVKM. The V end was cut by 5 bases, the J end by 6 bases, with 16 bases between. This CDR3 is built from 14 residues.

The chain uses TRBV27 and TRBJ2-5; D is unresolved. The V end was cut by 4 bases, the J end by 7 bases, with 22 bases between. CDR3 length: 16 amino acids. Germline CDR1 reads MNHEY; CDR2 reads SMNVEV (reference sequence). CDR3 sequence (DNA): TGTGCCAGCAGTTCCCTAGACCGACGGATTAAGGTGACCCAGTACTTC. It is translated as CASSSLDRRIKVTQYF.

V gene TRBV6-4 combines with J gene TRBJ2-7; no clear D gene. V was pared by 5 bases and J by 6 bases, with 23 bases between. The CDR3 is 16 amino acids. Looked up from germline, CDR1 is MRHNA and CDR2 is SNTAGT. As DNA, the CDR3 is TGTGCCAGCAGTCCCATGACCGGGTTAGGTTTTAGCGAGCAGTACTTC. It translates to CASSPMTGLGFSEQYF.

The chain has TRBV28 and TRBJ2-7; the D is unclear. CDR1 is MDHEN, CDR2 SYDVKM, per germline. The CDR3 consists of 15 residues. V was trimmed by 2 bases and J by 1 base, leaving 12 bases between them. CDR3 DNA sequence: TGTGCCAGCAGTTTAACCAGACGGCTTTCCTACGAGCAGTACTTC. It translates to CASSLTRRLSYEQYF. The full variable domain, with the rest looked up from reference TRBV28 and TRBJ2-7, is DVKVTQSSRYLVKRTGEKVFLECVQDMDHENMFWYRQDPGLGLRLIYFSYDVKMKEKGDIPEGYSVSREKKERFSLILESASTNQTSMYLCASSLTRRLSYEQYFGPGTRLTVT.

V gene TRBV18 combines with J gene TRBJ2-3; D ambiguous. The V and J ends lost 4 bases and 2 bases respectively, with 4 bases between them. The CDR3 spans 12 residues. Germline V lookup: CDR1 KGHSH, CDR2 LQKENI. CDR3 region: CASSLVTDTQYF. In DNA, the CDR3 is TGTGCCAGCTCACTAGTCACAGATACGCAGTATTTT.

The CDR3 loop reads CASSWGQDSTEAFF. The CDR3 DNA reads as TGCGCCAGCAGCTGGGGACAGGACAGCACTGAAGCTTTCTTT. V gene TRBV5-1 combines with J gene TRBJ1-1; 8 bases line up with TRBD1. The junction had 5 bases not matched to a gene; V was cut back by 3 bases and J by 4 bases. Germline CDR1 SGHRS, CDR2 YFSETQ. The length of the CDR3 is 14 residues.

The chain is built from TRBV19 and TRBJ1-4, with no clear D. Trimming took off 1 base at V and 7 bases at J, with 7 bases between the two ends. Germline V gene sequence: CDR1 LNHDA, CDR2 SQIVND (reference sequence). The CDR3 loop spans 13 amino acids. The CDR3 loop is CASSIALGEKLFF. CDR3 in DNA: TGTGCCAGTAGTATAGCCCTGGGTGAAAAACTGTTTTTT. Filled out from reference TRBV19 and TRBJ1-4, the complete variable domain reads DGGITQSPKYLFRKEGQNVTLSCEQNLNHDAMYWYRQDPGQGLRLIYYSQIVNDFQKGDIAEGYSVSREKKESFPLTVTSAQKNPTAFYLCASSIALGEKLFFGSGTQLSVL.

The chain uses TRBV28 and TRBJ2-3; the D gene is possibly TRBD1 (7 bases). The germline V gene has CDR1 MDHEN and CDR2 SYDVKM. The CDR3 is 15 residues long. Deletions cut 6 bases from V and 6 bases from J, with 19 bases between. The CDR3 DNA sequence: TGTGCCAGCAGCCTCCGGAGGGGGCAGACTGATACGCAGTATTTT. Amino acids: CASSLRRGQTDTQYF.

The table lists this clone with a count of one. V usage is TRBV10-3 and J usage is TRBJ2-7; the match to TRBD2 covers 10 bases. This CDR3 is 16 amino acids long. V lost 3 bases, J lost 1 base, and 6 bases stayed unmatched. Germline V gene data show CDR1 as ENHRY and CDR2 as SYGVKD. The CDR3, as DNA: TGTGCCATCAGTGAAGCCCGGGGACTAGCGTCCTACGAGCAGTACTTC. The encoded protein is CAISEARGLASYEQYF.

The genes are TRBV7-2 and TRBJ1-2, with TRBD1 as a possible D gene (6 bases). The V gene lost 5 bases and the J gene lost 1 base, with 11 bases spanning the gap. The CDR3 contains 14 residues. CDR1 and CDR2 (germline): SGHTA, FQGNSA. The CDR3 region is CASSRRGINYGYTF. As DNA, the CDR3 is TGTGCCAGCAGCCGCAGGGGCATTAACTATGGCTACACCTTC.

The V gene is TRBV5-4, the J gene TRBJ2-1; 12 bases are shared with TRBD2. The CDR3 loop spans 15 amino acids. V dropped 3 bases and J dropped 7; count of bases not matched to a gene: 5. Germline V CDR1 and CDR2: SGHNT, YYREEE (reference sequence). The CDR3 DNA sequence: TGTGCCAGCAGCTCACTAGCGGGAGGTACAAATGAGCAGTTCTTC. Translation: CASSSLAGGTNEQFF.

The chain combines TRBV18 with TRBJ2-3; 8 nucleotides agree with TRBD1. V gave up 2 bases and J gave up 1 base; unmatched junction bases: 5. The CDR3 runs 16 residues. Germline CDR1 reads KGHSH; CDR2 reads LQKENI. The CDR3 loop is CASSPSLGQGTDTQYF. CDR3 nucleotide sequence: TGTGCCAGCTCACCATCTTTGGGACAGGGCACAGATACGCAGTATTTT.